This TCR beta chain was observed in a study of response to subunit inactivated influenza vaccine. TCRdb itself ran the RT-PCR reads through MiXCR, one entry per CDR3 protein. The table has hundreds of thousands of distinct CDR3 sequences, 11% seen once. This clonotype was detected a few times. The V end lost 4 bases, the J end lost 4 bases, and 12 bases lay between the germline ends. CDR3 length equals 13 residues. Germline CDR1 and CDR2: DFQATT and SNEGSKA (reference sequence). This same sample was also taken into another study, of T cells expressing NK-cell markers. Per that paper: The cDNA for TCR beta came from 5'RACE template switching with UMIs. Sorted CD3+CD56+NKG2C+, CD3+CD56+NKG2C- and CD3+CD56-NKG2C+ T-cell subsets were beta-chain profiled. Among CD8+ T cells from several donors, dominant NKG2C+ clonotypes accounted for about 1.0-8%.

This clonotype was sampled from a man aged 50-60 years who received an inactivated influenza vaccine. This specimen was PBMCs from blood, taken on the day of vaccination. The V call is TRBV20-1, the J call TRBJ2-3; no clear D. The DNA of the CDR3 is TGCAGTGCTACCGATCCCCCTCCAGATACGCAGTATTTT. Residues: CSATDPPPDTQYF.